The 7 T cell receptor beta chains reported below all come from one sample, sequenced in a study of immune cell composition in non-small cell lung cancer. Measured with immunoSEQ multiplex PCR; TCRdb has only the in-frame clones, and not every one. The sample has 1,500 to 2,500 clones, around 79% seen once; the top ten hold 13% to 15%. The specimen sequenced was lung tumor tissue. The receptors were gathered from a human donor with non-small cell lung cancer.

DNA of the CDR3: TGCGCCAGCAGCTTGGCCTTAGCGGGGGGGAGATATGGACATGAGCAGTTCTTC. Encoded protein: CASSLALAGGRYGHEQFF. The chain links TRBV5-1 to TRBJ2-1; TRBD2 agrees at 11 bases. This CDR3 region has 18 residues. Germline trimming cut 0 bases from V and 8 bases from J; bases unmatched to any gene: 13. Germline V gene lookup returns CDR1 SGHRS and CDR2 YFSETQ.

V and J are TRBV2 and TRBJ1-4; 7 positions agree with TRBD1. Trimming removed 3 bases from V and 2 bases from J; junction bases left unmatched: 3. The CDR3 runs 15 residues. CDR1 SNHLY and CDR2 FYNNEI come from the germline V gene. In DNA form, the CDR3 reads TGTGCCAGCAGTGAGCAGGGACAGACTAATGAAAAACTGTTTTTT. Its translation: CASSEQGQTNEKLFF. The full variable domain, with the rest looked up from reference TRBV2 and TRBJ1-4, is EPEVTQTPSHQVTQMGQEVILRCVPISNHLYFYWYRQILGQKVEFLVSFYNNEISEKSEIFDDQFSVERPDGSNFTLKIRSTKLEDSAMYFCASSEQGQTNEKLFFGSGTQLSVL.

This clone is a singleton in its sample. This sequence joins TRBV11-2 and TRBJ2-5; no clear D gene. V was pared by 0 bases and J by 1 base, with 6 bases between. The CDR3 is made up of 14 amino acids. The germline V gene encodes CDR1 SGHAT and CDR2 FQNNGV. Written as DNA, the CDR3 is TGTGCCAGCAGCTTAGATCGTAGCCAAGAGACCCAGTACTTC. It is translated as CASSLDRSQETQYF. Together with reference TRBV11-2 and TRBJ2-5, the CDR3 gives the full variable domain: EAGVAQSPRYKIIEKRQSVAFWCNPISGHATLYWYQQILGQGPKLLIQFQNNGVVDDSQLPKDRFSAERLKGVDSTLKIQPAKLEDSAVYLCASSLDRSQETQYFGPGTRLLVL.

V is TRBV28 and J is TRBJ1-2; no clear D. The CDR3 is 13 residues long. Trimming cost V 2 bases and J 5 bases, with 9 bases left between them. Germline V gene data show CDR1 as MDHEN and CDR2 as SYDVKM. Here the CDR3 DNA reads TGTGCCAGCAGTTTAATGGGAGCATATGGCTACACCTTC. Encoded protein: CASSLMGAYGYTF.

This clone was counted between two and nine times. The rearrangement links TRBV5-1 to TRBJ2-2; 10 bases are a match to TRBD1. Germline lookup yields CDR1 SGHRS and CDR2 YFSETQ. CDR3 length: 17 amino acids. Unmatched junction bases numbered 6, after V lost 0 bases and J lost 4 bases. The CDR3 protein is CASSLGQGARRTGELFF. CDR3 nucleotides: TGCGCCAGCAGCTTGGGACAGGGGGCGCGTCGCACCGGGGAGCTGTTTTTT.

This chain joins TRBV11-3 and TRBJ1-2, with 8 bases that match TRBD1. The germline gives CDR1 SGHNT, CDR2 YENEEA. The CDR3 extends over 14 amino acids. After removal of 4 bases from V and 8 bases from J, the junction contained 9 bases not matched to a gene. The CDR3 spells CASSSPDRGGGYTF. The CDR3 DNA reads TGTGCCAGCAGCTCCCCAGACAGGGGAGGAGGCTACACCTTC.

This clone has just a few counts. The chain is built from TRBV9 and TRBJ2-5, with a weak D call TRBD2 (6 bases). The germline V gene encodes CDR1 SGDLS and CDR2 YYNGEE. V lost 3 bases and J 4 bases, leaving 19 bases between the germline ends. The CDR3 runs to 16 residues. The CDR3 reads CASSAGDSAGSETQYF. CDR3 nucleotide sequence: TGTGCCAGCAGCGCGGGGGACTCCGCGGGGTCAGAGACCCAGTACTTC. The full variable domain, with the rest looked up from reference TRBV9 and TRBJ2-5, is DSGVTQTPKHLITATGQRVTLRCSPRSGDLSVYWYQQSLDQGLQFLIQYYNGEERAKGNILERFSAQQFPDLHSELNLSSLELGDSALYFCASSAGDSAGSETQYFGPGTRLLVL.